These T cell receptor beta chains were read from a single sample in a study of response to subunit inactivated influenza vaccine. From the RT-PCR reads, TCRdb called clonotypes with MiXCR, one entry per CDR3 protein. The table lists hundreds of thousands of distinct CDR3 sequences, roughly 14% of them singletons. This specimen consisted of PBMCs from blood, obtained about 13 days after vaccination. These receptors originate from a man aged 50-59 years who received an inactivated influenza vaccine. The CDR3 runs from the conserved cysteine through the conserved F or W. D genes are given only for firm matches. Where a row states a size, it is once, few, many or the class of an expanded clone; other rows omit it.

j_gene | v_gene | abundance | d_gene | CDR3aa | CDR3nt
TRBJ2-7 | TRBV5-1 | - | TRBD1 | CASSLSGTGVYEQYF | TGCGCCAGCAGCCTGTCAGGGACAGGGGTCTACGAGCAGTACTTC
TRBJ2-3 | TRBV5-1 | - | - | CASSLDGLRTDTQYF | TGCGCCAGCAGCTTGGACGGACTCCGCACAGATACGCAGTATTTT
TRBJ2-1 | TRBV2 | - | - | CASSPPGPAYNEQFF | TGTGCCAGCAGCCCACCGGGACCCGCGTACAATGAGCAGTTCTTC
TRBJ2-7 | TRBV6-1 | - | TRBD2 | CASTPGLAGGEQYF | TGTGCCAGCACACCGGGACTAGCGGGAGGCGAGCAGTACTTC
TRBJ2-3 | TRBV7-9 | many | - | CASSLDQTDTQYF | TGTGCCAGCAGCTTAGATCAGACAGATACGCAGTATTTT
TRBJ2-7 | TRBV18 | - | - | CASSPRGVYEQYF | TGTGCCAGCTCACCCCGAGGGGTCTACGAGCAGTACTTC
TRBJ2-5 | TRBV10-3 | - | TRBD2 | CAISEPSGRETQYF | TGTGCCATCAGTGAACCTAGCGGGAGAGAGACCCAGTACTTC
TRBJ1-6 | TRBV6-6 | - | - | CASSYAGKSPLHF | TGTGCCAGCAGTTATGCAGGGAAATCACCCCTCCACTTT
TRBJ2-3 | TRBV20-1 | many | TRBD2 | CSARGGGGPDTQYF | TGCAGTGCTAGGGGCGGGGGGGGTCCAGATACGCAGTATTTT
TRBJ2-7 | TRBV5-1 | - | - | CASGTDSYYEQYF | TGCGCCAGCGGAACGGACAGTTATTACGAGCAGTACTTC
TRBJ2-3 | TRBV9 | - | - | CASSVDAADTQYF | TGTGCCAGCAGCGTAGATGCCGCAGATACGCAGTATTTT
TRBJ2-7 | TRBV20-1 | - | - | CCARDVGGSQVYEQYF | TGCTGTGCTAGAGATGTCGGGGGTAGTCAGGTCTACGAGCAGTACTTC
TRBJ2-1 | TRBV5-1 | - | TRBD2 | CASSSTSGRLNEQFF | TGCGCCAGCAGCTCGACTAGCGGGCGGCTCAATGAGCAGTTCTTC
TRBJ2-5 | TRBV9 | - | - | CASSVAGATGSIETQYF | TGTGCCAGCAGCGTAGCGGGGGCGACAGGGTCGATCGAGACCCAGTACTTC
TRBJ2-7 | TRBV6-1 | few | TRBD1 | CASRRDSGLSNHEQYF | TGTGCCAGCAGGAGGGACAGCGGCTTGTCTAATCACGAGCAGTACTTC
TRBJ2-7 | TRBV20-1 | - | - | CSAPGQGHYVQYF | TGCAGTGCTCCCGGACAAGGACACTACGTGCAGTACTTC
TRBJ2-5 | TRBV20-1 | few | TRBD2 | CSARLGPGGRETQYF | TGCAGTGCTAGATTAGGGCCGGGGGGTAGAGAGACCCAGTACTTC
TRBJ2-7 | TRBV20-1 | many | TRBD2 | CSARDLGGYYEQYF | TGCAGTGCTAGAGATCTCGGGGGGTACTACGAGCAGTACTTC
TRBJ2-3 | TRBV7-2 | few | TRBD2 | CASRNGAGGRTDTQYF | TGTGCCAGCAGAAATGGGGCGGGAGGTCGCACAGATACGCAGTATTTT
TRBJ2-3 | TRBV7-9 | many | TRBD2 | CASSFFSGGAGDTQYF | TGTGCCAGCAGCTTCTTTAGCGGGGGGGCCGGGGATACGCAGTATTTT
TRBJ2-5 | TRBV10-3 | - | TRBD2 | CAISRGTSVGQETQYF | TGTGCCATCAGTCGAGGGACTAGCGTGGGCCAAGAGACCCAGTACTTC